The rows below give T cell receptor beta chains drawn from one sample of a study of Ad26.COV2.S vaccination and SARS-CoV-2 variants. Profiled with immunoSEQ multiplex PCR; TCRdb holds only in-frame clones, not every one. The table has 300,000 to 350,000 clones, 90% seen once; the top ten hold about 5%. The sequencing here drew on peripheral blood, taken in a trial of Ad26.COV2.S vaccine versus placebo. Receptors originate from a person aged 18-60 years who received the Ad26.COV2.S COVID-19 vaccine or a placebo. Each CDR3 is given with its conserved first and last residue. Fields, in order: V gene, clone size, J gene, CDR3 length, D gene, CDR3 protein, CDR3 DNA. The D gene is left open where the match is weak. Part of the rows lack a size; the others show once, few, many or a class for expanded clones.

V: TRBV6-5
size: NA
J: TRBJ1-2
length: 15
D: NA
CDR3: CASSYSGRGGHGYTF
DNA: TGTGCCAGCAGTTACTCGGGGAGGGGGGGGCATGGCTACACCTTC

V: TRBV18
size: NA
J: TRBJ1-2
length: 17
D: NA
CDR3: CASSPSLGGSANYGYTF
DNA: TGTGCCAGCTCGCCCTCGCTCGGGGGTTCAGCTAACTATGGCTACACCTTC

V: TRBV5-1
size: NA
J: TRBJ2-1
length: 15
D: TRBD2
CDR3: CASSLAGGGPDEQFF
DNA: TGCGCCAGCAGCTTGGCTGGGGGGGGACCCGATGAGCAGTTCTTC

V: TRBV29-1
size: NA
J: TRBJ2-5
length: 12
D: TRBD2
CDR3: CSALAGGETQYF
DNA: TGCAGCGCTCTGGCCGGGGGGGAGACCCAGTACTTC

V: TRBV3-1/TRBV3-2
size: NA
J: TRBJ2-7
length: 14
D: TRBD1
CDR3: CASSLTGQGYEQYF
DNA: TGTGCCAGCAGCCTCACGGGACAGGGCTACGAGCAGTACTTC

V: TRBV6-5
size: once
J: TRBJ1-2
length: 14
D: TRBD1
CDR3: CASTLDRGYYGYTF
DNA: TGTGCCAGCACCCTGGACAGGGGTTATTATGGCTACACCTTC

V: TRBV5-4
size: NA
J: TRBJ1-2
length: 15
D: TRBD1
CDR3: CAFFTGRGHPSGYTF
DNA: TGTGCCTTCTTCACCGGGAGGGGGCACCCCAGTGGCTACACCTTC

V: TRBV7-8
size: NA
J: TRBJ1-1
length: 12
D: TRBD1
CDR3: CASSFGTGRAFF
DNA: TGTGCCAGCAGCTTTGGGACAGGTCGAGCTTTCTTT

V: TRBV9
size: few
J: TRBJ2-7
length: 15
D: TRBD1
CDR3: CASSVFSGTGSEQYF
DNA: TGTGCCAGCAGCGTATTCTCCGGGACAGGGTCCGAGCAGTACTTC

V: TRBV3-1/TRBV3-2
size: NA
J: TRBJ1-1
length: 14
D: NA
CDR3: CASSRGLTNTEAFF
DNA: TGTGCCAGCAGCCGTGGGCTTACGAACACTGAAGCTTTCTTT

V: TRBV3-1/TRBV3-2
size: NA
J: TRBJ1-1
length: 15
D: NA
CDR3: CASSQEGLRDTEAFF
DNA: TGTGCCAGCAGCCAAGAAGGGTTGAGGGACACTGAAGCTTTCTTT

V: TRBV27
size: NA
J: TRBJ1-6
length: 13
D: NA
CDR3: CASRELFNSPLHF
DNA: TGTGCCAGTCGGGAGTTATTCAATTCACCCCTCCACTTT

V: TRBV11-2
size: NA
J: TRBJ1-2
length: 13
D: NA
CDR3: CASSPGRNYGYTF
DNA: TGTGCCAGCAGCCCGGGACGGAACTATGGCTACACCTTC

V: TRBV30
size: NA
J: TRBJ1-2
length: 15
D: NA
CDR3: CAWSVKVWGGAGYTF
DNA: TGTGCCTGGAGTGTAAAGGTTTGGGGGGGCGCTGGCTACACCTTC

V: TRBV10-3
size: NA
J: TRBJ1-1
length: 14
D: NA
CDR3: CAISEGGGNTEAFF
DNA: TGTGCCATCAGTGAGGGCGGGGGGAACACTGAAGCTTTCTTT

V: TRBV29-1
size: NA
J: TRBJ2-2
length: 12
D: TRBD2
CDR3: CSILAVAGELFF
DNA: TGCAGCATACTAGCGGTAGCCGGGGAGCTGTTTTTT

V: TRBV21-1
size: once
J: TRBJ1-1
length: 16
D: NA
CDR3: CASSGRTGATGTEAFF
DNA: TGTGCCAGCAGCGGACGGACAGGGGCGACCGGGACTGAAGCTTTCTTT

V: TRBV5-6
size: NA
J: TRBJ1-2
length: 13
D: NA
CDR3: CASSLREGYGYTF
DNA: TGTGCCAGCAGCCTCCGGGAGGGCTATGGCTACACCTTC

V: TRBV5-1
size: NA
J: TRBJ2-3
length: 16
D: TRBD2
CDR3: CATHRGDSYSTDTQYF
DNA: TGCGCCACCCACCGGGGGGACTCTTATAGCACAGATACGCAGTATTTT

V: TRBV7-8
size: NA
J: TRBJ1-5
length: 13
D: NA
CDR3: CASSPGQPQPQHF
DNA: TGTGCCAGCAGCCCCGGACAGCCTCAGCCCCAGCATTTT

V: TRBV18
size: once
J: TRBJ1-2
length: 11
D: NA
CDR3: CASSSGDGYTF
DNA: TGTGCCAGCTCAAGTGGTGATGGCTACACCTTC

V: TRBV4-3
size: NA
J: TRBJ2-2
length: 17
D: NA
CDR3: CASSRGLGPSGAGELFF
DNA: TGCGCCAGCAGCCGAGGCTTGGGTCCTTCTGGTGCCGGGGAGCTGTTTTTT

V: TRBV7-2
size: NA
J: TRBJ2-7
length: 14
D: TRBD1
CDR3: CASSSQGKPYEQYF
DNA: TGTGCCAGCAGCTCACAGGGGAAACCCTACGAGCAGTACTTC

V: TRBV30
size: NA
J: TRBJ1-1
length: 13
D: NA
CDR3: CAWSYGWGTEAFF
DNA: TGTGCCTGGAGTTATGGGTGGGGCACTGAAGCTTTCTTT

V: TRBV10-3
size: NA
J: TRBJ2-3
length: 13
D: NA
CDR3: CAISERGTDTQYF
DNA: TGTGCCATCAGTGAGAGAGGCACAGATACGCAGTATTTT

V: TRBV6-4
size: few
J: TRBJ1-1
length: 16
D: TRBD1
CDR3: CASSEGSRDRNNEAFF
DNA: TGTGCCAGCAGTGAGGGGTCCCGGGACAGGAATAATGAAGCTTTCTTT

V: TRBV27
size: NA
J: TRBJ2-1
length: 13
D: NA
CDR3: CASSFRTYNEQFF
DNA: TGTGCCAGCAGTTTCCGGACCTACAATGAGCAGTTCTTC

V: TRBV4-1
size: NA
J: TRBJ1-6
length: 19
D: NA
CDR3: CASSQDPGHLSSYNSPLHF
DNA: TGCGCCAGCAGCCAAGACCCGGGACACCTAAGCTCCTATAATTCACCCCTCCACTTT

V: TRBV5-1
size: NA
J: TRBJ2-5
length: 18
D: TRBD2
CDR3: CASSLAMLAGGDRETQYF
DNA: TGCGCCAGCAGCTTGGCCATGCTTGCGGGAGGAGATAGGGAGACCCAGTACTTC

V: TRBV18
size: NA
J: TRBJ1-1
length: 15
D: NA
CDR3: CASSPGEGINTEAFF
DNA: TGTGCCAGCTCACCAGGGGAGGGAATTAACACTGAAGCTTTCTTT

V: TRBV5-6
size: NA
J: TRBJ2-5
length: 14
D: NA
CDR3: CASSFQGFQETQYF
DNA: TGTGCCAGCAGCTTCCAGGGTTTCCAAGAGACCCAGTACTTC

V: TRBV4-1
size: once
J: TRBJ2-2
length: 16
D: TRBD1
CDR3: CASSHPTGVNTGELFF
DNA: TGCGCCAGCAGCCACCCGACAGGGGTTAACACCGGGGAGCTGTTTTTT

V: TRBV5-1
size: once
J: TRBJ2-5
length: 14
D: NA
CDR3: CASSSGVSQETQYF
DNA: TGCGCCAGCAGCTCAGGGGTATCCCAAGAGACCCAGTACTTC

V: TRBV6-5
size: NA
J: TRBJ1-2
length: 15
D: TRBD1
CDR3: CASSLRTGSYYGYTF
DNA: TGTGCCAGCAGCCTTAGGACAGGGTCCTACTATGGCTACACCTTC

V: TRBV11-3
size: NA
J: TRBJ2-5
length: 15
D: TRBD1
CDR3: CASSPGQGRFETQYF
DNA: TGTGCCAGCAGCCCGGGACAGGGGCGATTTGAGACCCAGTACTTC

V: TRBV6-5
size: NA
J: TRBJ1-2
length: 14
D: NA
CDR3: CASSPRDNSYGYTF
DNA: TGTGCCAGCAGTCCACGGGACAATAGCTATGGCTACACCTTC

V: TRBV2
size: NA
J: TRBJ1-5
length: 13
D: NA
CDR3: CASTGYSNQPQHF
DNA: TGTGCCAGCACAGGCTATAGCAATCAGCCCCAGCATTTT

V: TRBV2
size: NA
J: TRBJ1-3
length: 15
D: NA
CDR3: CASRGTAARGNTIYF
DNA: TGTGCCAGCAGGGGTACGGCCGCGCGAGGGAACACCATATATTTT

V: TRBV24-1
size: NA
J: TRBJ2-1
length: 12
D: NA
CDR3: CATSDFVNEQFF
DNA: TGTGCCACCAGTGATTTTGTGAATGAGCAGTTCTTC

V: TRBV15
size: NA
J: TRBJ2-2
length: 16
D: TRBD2
CDR3: CATSRGRSGRAGELFF
DNA: TGTGCCACCAGCAGAGGTAGAAGCGGGAGGGCCGGGGAGCTGTTTTTT

V: TRBV6-4
size: NA
J: TRBJ1-5
length: 15
D: NA
CDR3: CASSDSPGGNQPQHF
DNA: TGTGCCAGCAGTGACTCGCCAGGGGGCAATCAGCCCCAGCATTTT